The rows below give T cell receptor beta chains drawn from one sample of a study of cytomegalovirus exposure and HLA in healthy donors. Using immunoSEQ multiplex PCR, the repertoire was profiled, and TCRdb retains in-frame clones only, with some absent. Of 150,000 to 200,000 clones listed, 70% to 80% were seen once; the top ten hold 1.5% to 2%. Sequenced: PBMCs. The receptors originated from a man between 25 and 39 years old in good health and CMV-seronegative. Each CDR3 is given with its conserved first and last residue. Fields, in order: D gene, clone size, J gene, V gene, CDR3 DNA, CDR3 protein. The D gene is left open where the match is weak. Clone size is stated in some rows and not others, as once, few, many or a class when expanded.

NA few TRBJ1-4 TRBV28 TGTGCCATCCAGACACCGTCTAATGAAAAACTGTTTTTT CAIQTPSNEKLFF
TRBD2 NA TRBJ2-1 TRBV27 TGTGCCAGCAGTCAGCGGGGGATCTACAATGAGCAGTTCTTC CASSQRGIYNEQFF
TRBD2 few TRBJ2-3 TRBV13 TGTGCCAGCAGCTTAGGTCTAGCGGACTCAGTACCAGATACGCAGTATTTT CASSLGLADSVPDTQYF
TRBD2 NA TRBJ2-2 TRBV2 TGTGCCGGTACTAGCGGCTACACCGGGGAGCTGTTTTTT CAGTSGYTGELFF
TRBD1 NA TRBJ2-3 TRBV19 TGTGCCAGTAGTCAACGGACAGGGGCCGGGGATACGCAGTATTTT CASSQRTGAGDTQYF
TRBD1 NA TRBJ1-3 TRBV29-1 TGCAGCGTCACCACGACAGGGGTTGGAAACACCATATATTTT CSVTTTGVGNTIYF
NA NA TRBJ1-1 TRBV7-6 TGTGCCAGCAGCATTAGCGGCTGGGGCCCGAACACTGAAGCTTTCTTT CASSISGWGPNTEAFF
NA few TRBJ2-3 TRBV28 TGTGCCAGCAGTTTAGTGGGAGAGGGGGTGACAGATACGCAGTATTTT CASSLVGEGVTDTQYF
NA NA TRBJ2-5 TRBV29-1 TGCAGCGTTGAAGAGGGGAGCCAAGAGACCCAGTACTTC CSVEEGSQETQYF
TRBD1 few TRBJ2-7 TRBV7-9 TGTGCCAGCAGCCCTGGGGACAGGAACTACGAGCAGTACTTC CASSPGDRNYEQYF
TRBD2 NA TRBJ2-1 TRBV28 TGTGCCAGCAGTTTCTGGCCGGGAGGGAATGAGCAGTTCTTC CASSFWPGGNEQFF
NA NA TRBJ1-6 TRBV2 TGTGCCAGCAGGGGAGGCCTTGGCTCCTATAATTCACCCCTCCACTTT CASRGGLGSYNSPLHF
TRBD2 NA TRBJ2-1 TRBV6-1 TGTGCCATTACGACTAGCGGGAGGCTTGAGCAGTTCTTC CAITTSGRLEQFF
TRBD1 NA TRBJ2-5 TRBV19 TGTGCCAGTAGAGCCGGGACAGTCGAGACCCAGTACTTC CASRAGTVETQYF
NA NA TRBJ1-1 TRBV6-1 TGTGCCAGCAAAGATTCATCGAGGGGGGAAGCTTTCTTT CASKDSSRGEAFF
NA NA TRBJ2-7 TRBV9 TGTGCCAGCAGCGTAATTCCGAGCCCCGACGAGCAGTACTTC CASSVIPSPDEQYF
NA medium-sized TRBJ1-4 TRBV11-2 TGTGCCAGCAGCTTAGAGGCATTTTCCACAGGGCTTAATGAAAAACTGTTTTTT CASSLEAFSTGLNEKLFF
TRBD1 NA TRBJ1-2 TRBV6-5 TGTGCCAGCAGTTACTCCGTCGGGACAGTCTATGGCTACACCTTC CASSYSVGTVYGYTF
TRBD1 NA TRBJ1-3 TRBV2 TGTGCCAGCAGTGGGAGGGACAGGGTTGGAAACACCATATATTTT CASSGRDRVGNTIYF
TRBD2 NA TRBJ2-7 TRBV4-1 TGCGCCAGCAGCCAGGGACTAGCGGTTTTGTACGAGCAGTACTTC CASSQGLAVLYEQYF
NA NA TRBJ1-2 TRBV28 TGTGCCAGCAGGGAGGGTGTTAGCTATGGCTACACCTTC CASREGVSYGYTF
NA once TRBJ1-5 TRBV27 TGTGCCAGCAGTTTCGGCGGGACCACGCGCAGCAATCAGCCCCAGCATTTT CASSFGGTTRSNQPQHF
TRBD2 NA TRBJ2-3 TRBV13 TGTGCCAGCAGCTTCCGGGGGGAGGATACGCAGTATTTT CASSFRGEDTQYF
TRBD1 NA TRBJ2-5 TRBV18 TGTGCCAGCTCCCCCGGGACAGCCCCGGAGACCCAGTACTTC CASSPGTAPETQYF
TRBD2 NA TRBJ2-1 TRBV23-1 TGCGCCAGCAGTCAGCGGACTAGCGGGAGGGGCTCCTACAATGAGCAGTTCTTC CASSQRTSGRGSYNEQFF
NA NA TRBJ1-1 TRBV5-5 TGTGCCAGCAGCTCAAGTTACAGCCGGTCGAACACTGAAGCTTTCTTT CASSSSYSRSNTEAFF
TRBD1 NA TRBJ2-2 TRBV2 TGTGCCAGCAGGATTACAGGGGCTAGTCCCGGGGAGCTGTTTTTT CASRITGASPGELFF
TRBD1 once TRBJ2-5 TRBV7-3 TGTGCCAGCAGCTTAAAGGGACAGGGGTATCAAGAGACCCAGTACTTC CASSLKGQGYQETQYF
TRBD2 NA TRBJ2-5 TRBV11-2 TGTGCCAGCAGCTTAGTTGGGACTAGCGGGAAACGGGAGACCCAGTACTTC CASSLVGTSGKRETQYF
NA NA TRBJ1-1 TRBV30 TGTGCCTGGACTAAGGGCCGGGGTAACACTGAAGCTTTCTTT CAWTKGRGNTEAFF
NA NA TRBJ2-2 TRBV2 TGTGCCAGCACCGAGGACAGATCGAACACCGGGGAGCTGTTTTTT CASTEDRSNTGELFF
TRBD1 NA TRBJ2-4 TRBV2 TGTGCCAGCAGAGGACAGGGGGCAACCAAAAACATTCAGTACTTC CASRGQGATKNIQYF
NA NA TRBJ2-7 TRBV19 TGTGCCAGTAGTCTAAGCGGGTACGAGCAGTACTTC CASSLSGYEQYF
NA NA TRBJ2-5 TRBV2 TGTGCCAGCAGTGAGTTACCAGGGGTCGGAGAGACCCAGTACTTC CASSELPGVGETQYF
NA few TRBJ1-5 TRBV2 TGTGCCAGCAGTAGACGACAGTCAGGATATCAGCCCCAGCATTTT CASSRRQSGYQPQHF
NA few TRBJ1-1 TRBV10-3 TGTGCCATCAGTACCGGGACATTCGGTCGAACTGAAGCTTTCTTT CAISTGTFGRTEAFF
NA once TRBJ2-3 TRBV28 TGTGCCAGCACGGCCCTAGGGGAGGCCGAGGGAGATACGCAGTATTTT CASTALGEAEGDTQYF
NA NA TRBJ1-5 TRBV19 TGTGCCAGTAGTTCCTCGGGGGGTAGGAATCAGCCCCAGCATTTT CASSSSGGRNQPQHF
TRBD2 NA TRBJ2-1 TRBV5-6 TGTGCCAGCAGCTCGTGGACTAGCCCGATTCCTTACGGTGAGCAGTTCTTC CASSSWTSPIPYGEQFF
TRBD1 once TRBJ2-3 TRBV7-9 TGTGCCAGCAGCCCGACAGGGGGCGCGTCAGATACGCAGTATTTT CASSPTGGASDTQYF
NA NA TRBJ2-2 TRBV6-6 TGTGCCAGCAGTTCCACGGACAGAGAGTACACCGGGGAGCTGTTTTTT CASSSTDREYTGELFF